A selection of T cell receptor beta chains follows, all from one sample in a study of blood T cell repertoires in COVID-19. This table comes from immunoSEQ multiplex PCR, and its TCRdb copy is limited to in-frame clones, with some not included. Of about 280,000 clones detected, 70% to 90% appear once; the ten largest clones hold under 3.5%. What was sequenced was peripheral blood. The receptors originated from a woman younger than 45 with active or convalescent COVID-19. The CDR3 runs from the conserved cysteine through the conserved F or W. The order of the fields is V gene, CDR3 protein.

>TRBV4-2
CASSQADYTYNEQFF
>TRBV5-1
CASSLDGLAGYTF
>TRBV6-2/TRBV6-3
CASSLDRGGGLNTEAFF
>TRBV5-1
CASRPGQWSRGGKNIQYF
>TRBV7-2
CASSLMLGQGYGEQYF
>TRBV19
CASSYGLAGSYEQYF
>TRBV6-6
CASGDRGRESQPQHF
>TRBV7-2
CASSLVDFNQPQHF
>TRBV28
CASSPTGTVVTPLHF
>TRBV10-2
CASRNLAGGQETQYF
>TRBV19
CASRQGSYGYTF
>TRBV7-2
CASSLDGQGTNTF
>TRBV7-2
CASSAGLTVDTQYF
>TRBV5-1
CASSLNPATNEKLFF
>TRBV29-1
CSVRRDGSSYEQYF
>TRBV28
CATAEGGSGNTIYF
>TRBV30
CAWSVRGWGGYTF
>TRBV6-5
CASTFGEGNSPLHF
>TRBV6-6
CASKGQGDYNSPLHF
>TRBV7-6
CASSLAAGQEITIYF
>TRBV7-6
CASSLTGKVDQPQHF
>TRBV5-1
CASSPDRPTNEKLFF
>TRBV10-3
CAISEAGSNTEAFF
>TRBV18
CASSPPGRVNYGYTF
>TRBV7-2
CASSLAGAPREQYF
>TRBV6-1
CASSPDRNYGYTF
>TRBV6-5
CASSLNRGPASGYF
>TRBV18
CASSQGRDTEAFF
>TRBV19
CASTLFRGTEAFF
>TRBV28
CASTEPGFSGNTIYF
>TRBV5-1
CASSGEYGQGKTEAFF
>TRBV19
CASSIVGGGAGNEQFF
>TRBV20-1
CSARSPPGYTF
>TRBV9
CASSVDASGGTDTQYF
>TRBV25-1
CASTSRDRAEQYF
>TRBV18
CASSPTGDPYEQYF
>TRBV7-9
CASSLAQGNRGMSGYTF
>TRBV7-8
CASSSGQANQPQHF
>TRBV7-8
CASSRGQGNQPQHF
>TRBV7-3
CASSSSGGFYNEQFF
>TRBV7-2
CASSLGQGGYEQYF
>TRBV2
CASRPGISSYEQYF
>TRBV9
CASSAGLRGDTQYF
>TRBV12-3/TRBV12-4
CASSLMSFYGYTF
>TRBV5-1
CASSLGLAANTGELFF
>TRBV5-1
CASSLQGNTEAFF
>TRBV6-1
CASSVGAGASGNTIYF
>TRBV7-8
CASSPRGQPQHF
>TRBV9
CASSANIRTGDGFAEAFF
>TRBV19
CASSRGDSGNTIYF
>TRBV19
CASSWEGGNQPQHF
>TRBV2
CATSFSGEKLFF
>TRBV3-1/TRBV3-2
CASSPNQGAFGYTF